The 19 T cell receptor beta chains below come from one sample, sequenced in a study of blood T cell repertoires in COVID-19. The repertoire was sequenced with immunoSEQ multiplex PCR; TCRdb's copy has only in-frame clones and lacks some. The table shows about 250,000 clones, with 80% to 90% occurring only once. The sequencing input was PBMCs or T cells enriched from blood (not recorded which). These receptors were collected from a man between 35 and 55 years old who had recovered from COVID-19.

CDR3 bases: TGTGCCAGCAGCCCGGGAAATTCACCCCTCCACTTT. It yields the protein CASSPGNSPLHF. The chain couples TRBV7-2 to TRBJ1-6; D is undetermined. The CDR3 spans 12 residues. CDR1 SGHTA and CDR2 FQGNSA come from the germline V gene. The V end was cut by 5 bases, the J end by 7 bases, with 6 bases between.

The table lists this clone with a few counts. The gene calls are TRBV28 and TRBJ2-7; 8 nucleotides match TRBD1. The germline V gene has CDR1 MDHEN and CDR2 SYDVKM. The CDR3 totals 13 residues. V shed 7 bases and J 6 bases; nucleotides not matched to a gene: 8. CDR3 nucleotide sequence: TGTGCCAGCAAAGAGACAGGGGCTTCCGAGCAGTACTTC. This sequence encodes CASKETGASEQYF.

The rearrangement joins TRBV30 to TRBJ1-5; D unclear. The germline V gene encodes CDR1 GTSNPN and CDR2 SVGIG (reference sequence). V lost 0 bases, J lost 1 base, and 4 bases lay in between. This CDR3 has 13 amino acids. Here the CDR3 DNA reads TGTGCCTGGAGTGTTCGGAGCAATCAGCCCCAGCATTTT. Its translation is CAWSVRSNQPQHF.

The gene calls are TRBV5-4 and TRBJ2-3, with D possibly TRBD1 on 6 matching bases. Looked up from germline, CDR1 is SGHNT and CDR2 is YYREEE (reference sequence). Between the trimmed V and J ends, which lost 2 bases and 4 bases, there was a span of 11 bases. The CDR3 totals 14 residues. Here the CDR3 reads CASSLSEGADTQYF. The DNA of the CDR3 is TGTGCCAGCAGCTTATCAGAGGGGGCAGATACGCAGTATTTT.

J is TRBJ2-7 and V is TRBV10-3; 7 nucleotides agree with TRBD2. CDR3 length: 15 residues. V shed 3 bases, J shed 0 bases, and the junction held 5 bases outside the gene matches. Germline CDR1 and CDR2: ENHRY and SYGVKD. The CDR3 here is CAISEVGGSSYEQYF. The CDR3 region has the DNA TGTGCCATCAGTGAAGTAGGCGGGAGCTCCTACGAGCAGTACTTC.

V gene TRBV18 combines with J gene TRBJ2-2; TRBD1 might be the D (6 bases). V lost 6 bases to trimming and J lost 6 bases, with 17 bases between them. This CDR3 has 15 residues. CDR1 and CDR2 (germline): KGHSH, LQKENI. The CDR3 coding sequence is TGTGCCAGCTCTACACAGGGTGAACACGCCGGGGAGCTGTTTTTT. This translates into CASSTQGEHAGELFF.

V usage is TRBV5-1 and J usage is TRBJ2-1; perhaps TRBD2 as D (5 bases). The V gene lost 2 bases and the J gene lost 9 bases, with 18 bases spanning the gap. There are 15 residues in the CDR3. Germline V gene data show CDR1 as SGHRS and CDR2 as YFSETQ. For the CDR3, the DNA is TGCGCCAGCAGCTTTGGAATGGGAGACGCGATTGAGCAGTTCTTC. This codes for CASSFGMGDAIEQFF. Combining the CDR3 with reference TRBV5-1 and TRBJ2-1 gives the whole variable domain KAGVTQTPRYLIKTRGQQVTLSCSPISGHRSVSWYQQTPGQGLQFLFEYFSETQRNKGNFPGRFSGRQFSNSRSEMNVSTLELGDSALYLCASSFGMGDAIEQFFGPGTRLTVL.

CDR3 sequence (DNA): TGTGCCAGCAGCGCGACAGGGGGCCCCTATGGCTACACCTTC. Protein sequence: CASSATGGPYGYTF. This chain uses TRBV9 with TRBJ1-2; 10 bases map to TRBD1. Germline CDR1 is SGDLS and CDR2 is YYNGEE. The V segment lost 3 bases and the J segment 4 bases; nucleotides outside the gene matches: 3. CDR3 length equals 14 residues.

The genes are TRBV19 and TRBJ1-2; 9 bases map to TRBD1. Per the germline V gene, CDR1 is LNHDA and CDR2 is SQIVND (reference sequence). The CDR3 covers 13 residues. V shed 3 bases, J shed 7 bases, and the junction held 3 bases outside the gene matches. For the CDR3, the DNA is TGTGCCAGTAGTATCCGGACAGGGGCTGGCTACACCTTC. Translated, it gives CASSIRTGAGYTF.

This sequence joins TRBV9 and TRBJ1-2, with D unresolved. CDR1 is SGDLS, CDR2 YYNGEE, per germline. V lost 0 bases, J lost 5 bases, and 14 bases lay in between. CDR3 length: 15 residues. The CDR3 region is CASSVGSADSYGYTF. The CDR3 bases are TGTGCCAGCAGCGTAGGCTCGGCAGACTCGTATGGCTACACCTTC. Variable domain in full (rest from reference TRBV9 and TRBJ1-2): DSGVTQTPKHLITATGQRVTLRCSPRSGDLSVYWYQQSLDQGLQFLIQYYNGEERAKGNILERFSAQQFPDLHSELNLSSLELGDSALYFCASSVGSADSYGYTFGSGTRLTVV.

This clone was observed a few times. V and J are TRBV6-1 and TRBJ1-2; D is unresolved. Trimming took 3 bases from V and 4 from J, leaving 9 bases between them. The CDR3 covers 13 residues. Looked up from germline, CDR1 is MNHNS and CDR2 is SASEGT. The CDR3 reads CASSDRQRYGYTF. The DNA of the CDR3 is TGTGCCAGCAGTGACCGGCAGCGCTATGGCTACACCTTC.

The chain is built from TRBV2 and TRBJ1-2, with D possibly being TRBD1 (5 bases). Germline CDR1 reads SNHLY; CDR2 reads FYNNEI. There are 12 residues in the CDR3. Trimming pared 3 bases from V and 4 bases from J, leaving 6 bases between. CDR3 sequence: CASSEGPYGYTF. The CDR3 nucleotides are TGTGCCAGCAGTGAGGGGCCCTATGGCTACACCTTC.

This clone was picked up a small number of times. The V gene is TRBV19, the J gene TRBJ1-6, with TRBD1 identical over 7 bases. Germline V CDR1 and CDR2: LNHDA, SQIVND (reference sequence). The V segment lost 6 bases and the J segment 7 bases; nucleotides outside the gene matches: 12. The CDR3 runs 16 residues. The CDR3, as DNA: TGTGCCAGTAGCCGAGAGACAGGGCTCGGGAATTCACCCCTCCACTTT. Encoded protein: CASSRETGLGNSPLHF.

This chain's CDR3 is CASSPPRQGGDTQYF. As DNA, the CDR3 is TGTGCCAGCTCACCACCGCGACAGGGAGGAGATACGCAGTATTTT. The V and J genes are TRBV18 and TRBJ2-3; weak D call: TRBD1 (7 bases). Germline CDR1 KGHSH, CDR2 LQKENI. The CDR3 contains 15 residues. V lost 0 bases, J lost 5 bases, and 12 bases lay in between.

The V call is TRBV19, the J call TRBJ1-2; TRBD1 matches at 9 bases. Per germline, CDR1 LNHDA and CDR2 SQIVND (reference sequence). The junction had 8 bases not matched to a gene; V was cut back by 3 bases and J by 0 bases. The CDR3 spans 17 residues. The CDR3 region has the DNA TGTGCCAGTAGTATCGGGGACAGGGCCGATACTAACTATGGCTACACCTTC. The encoded protein is CASSIGDRADTNYGYTF. Full variable domain (rest looked up from reference TRBV19 and TRBJ1-2): DGGITQSPKYLFRKEGQNVTLSCEQNLNHDAMYWYRQDPGQGLRLIYYSQIVNDFQKGDIAEGYSVSREKKESFPLTVTSAQKNPTAFYLCASSIGDRADTNYGYTFGSGTRLTVV.

The chain recombines TRBV29-1 with TRBJ1-1; D uncertain. V gave up 4 bases and J gave up 0 bases, with 9 bases separating them. Germline V CDR1 and CDR2: SQVTM, ANQGSEA. There are 13 residues in the CDR3. CDR3 amino acids: CSVAVTMNTEAFF. DNA for the CDR3: TGCAGCGTTGCGGTTACGATGAACACTGAAGCTTTCTTT.

This sequence joins TRBV25-1 and TRBJ1-2, with D perhaps matching TRBD1 (5 bases). The CDR3 loop spans 16 amino acids. CDR1 and CDR2 (germline): MGHDK, SYGVNS. V lost 6 bases and J lost 3, with 20 bases in between. For the CDR3, the DNA is TGTGCCAGCAGCGCTCCTGGTGGAGGGGTCTACTATGGCTACACCTTC. Its translation: CASSAPGGGVYYGYTF.

V gene TRBV7-9 combines with J gene TRBJ1-2; 8 bases align to TRBD1. V trimming: 5 bases; J trimming: 5 bases; junction bases outside the gene matches: 1. Per germline, CDR1 SEHNR and CDR2 FQNEAQ (reference sequence). The CDR3 is 12 residues long. The CDR3 DNA follows: TGTGCCAGCAGCCGACAGGGGTATGGCTACACCTTC. It codes for CASSRQGYGYTF.

This clone is a singleton in its sample. As DNA, the CDR3 is TGTGCCAGCAGTCAGGACTCGGGGGCCAACGTCCTGACTTTC. Encoded protein: CASSQDSGANVLTF. The chain is built from TRBV7-2 and TRBJ2-6; possibly TRBD2 for D (5 bases). Deletions cut 6 bases from V and 4 bases from J, with 10 bases between. Germline CDR1 and CDR2: SGHTA and FQGNSA. The CDR3 loop spans 14 amino acids.